The source of this T cell receptor beta chain is a study of neoadjuvant nivolumab and ipilimumab in lung cancer. Whole-study findings and limits: Higher pretherapy blood TCR richness went with higher resected-tumor richness.

A note on this clone: Its target is not known.

Clones were sequenced by immunoSEQ multiplex PCR, and TCRdb holds only the in-frame ones, with some missing. This sample yields about 38,000 clones, of which about 88% are seen a single time; approximately 3.4% belongs to the top ten. CDR1 and CDR2 (germline): LGHNA, YNFKEQ. The germline V and J ends were trimmed by 1 base and 7 bases, with 17 bases remaining between them. This CDR3 has 15 amino acids. The sample was peripheral blood, taken before neoadjuvant nivolumab, alone or with ipilimumab. This chain links TRBV4-2 with TRBJ2-7; a possible D gene is TRBD2 (6 bases). The sequence came from an adult with non-small cell lung cancer. The CDR3 DNA is TGTGCCAGCAGCCAAGGAGGAGGGCCTCCGGGGGAGCAGTACTTC. It yields the protein CASSQGGGPPGEQYF.